The clone carrying this T cell receptor beta chain was seen repeatedly, ten times or more. V lost 5 bases to trimming and J lost 8 bases; unmatched junction nucleotides: 7. Germline V gene lookup returns CDR1 SGHTA and CDR2 FQGNSA. This CDR3 is built from 13 residues. This library used about 400 ng RNA and molecular barcoded adaptors spanning alpha/delta and beta/gamma chains. TCRdb re-called the reads through MiXCR, storing one row per CDR3 protein. The table records some 130,000 distinct CDR3 sequences, over 10% of them present only once. The record originates from a study of read filtering for tumor transcriptome and immune sequencing. On the study more broadly: After DNase treatment, RNA was made into whole-transcriptome libraries. RNA-seq yielded only roughly 75 to 1,300 TCR reads, IR-seq about 3.5 to 10.27 million.

Sequencing input: a population of CD138-negative cells sorted from bone marrow. The TCR originated in a donor at least 40 years old with multiple myeloma. The J gene is TRBJ1-2, the V gene TRBV7-2, with 8 bases that match TRBD1. The CDR3 loop reads CASSTTGARGYTF. CDR3 nucleotides: TGTGCCAGCAGCACGACAGGGGCCAGGGGCTACACCTTC.